This TCR beta chain came from a study of blood T cell repertoires in COVID-19 (dated by TCRdb to about 2020). Background for the entire study: Samples from collaborators originated in the United States, Italy and Spain and spanned both the acute and convalescent phases of COVID-19. The prospective study material was composed of cDNA or gDNA derived from T cells, B-cell-depleted T cells, or PBMCs. The dataset comprised deeply sampled blood TCRbeta repertoires from subjects exposed to, actively infected with, or recovered from COVID-19. The repertoires were made available in a free public database intended to serve as a resource for research on the immune response to SARS-CoV-2. Samples came from the ongoing ImmuneRACE study (first 160 participants) plus 1,254 subjects from 6 global collaborators. A de-identified subject ID, COVID-19 status, age in years and sex were almost always included in the sample metadata. Where available, HLA class I and class II types were taken from metadata supplied by the sample provider and were not determined by assay-based typing. Overall study outcomes, separate from this receptor: The amount of clinical and demographic metadata varied by source and participant and was provided uncurated.

This clone has a handful of counts. This receptor's antigen is unknown. Base quality data are lacking; no much larger clone is found one base away. TCRbeta CDR3 regions were amplified from genomic DNA using the immunoSEQ Assay, a bias-controlled multiplex PCR. The study's own analysis went as follows. The number of nucleated cells in each sample was estimated by amplification of reference gene primers within the assay. To quantify the absolute abundance of each unique TCRbeta CDR3 rearrangement, sequence reads were collapsed and filtered. For each sample, productive Simpson clonality was calculated by taking the square root of Simpson's diversity index across productive rearrangements. TCRdb retrieved this table from immuneACCESS and kept in-frame rearrangements only. Not all clones are present; in checked studies, unresolved V genes account for under half, and no reason is known for the remainder. D and trimming were read from the DNA, whereas the V and J calls and clone size are those reported in that table. In this sample the table shows some 53,000 clones, nearly 90% of which occur a single time. The ten largest clones take up 4% to 6% of the sample.

The germline V gene (reference sequence) yields SEHNR for CDR1 and FQNEAQ for CDR2. The CDR3 spans 13 residues, from the cysteine through the phenylalanine. Of the read, only the CDR3 DNA is kept; its 39 bases are in frame from base 1. Relative to germline, V is 4 bases shorter and J is 2 bases shorter, with 9 bases between their ends. Each collaborating institution followed its own protocols to collect whole blood in K2EDTA tubes. For TCRbeta analysis, collaborator samples were shipped as frozen whole blood, as isolated PBMCs, or as DNA extracted from either sample type. Sequenced input: peripheral blood. The receptor comes from a man in his sixties with active COVID-19. The chain uses TRBV7-9 and TRBJ2-7, and perhaps TRBD1 as D gene, on 6 matching bases. The nucleotide sequence is TGTGCCAGCAGCTCACGGACAGCCTACGAGCAGTACTTC. Its product reads: CASSSRTAYEQYF.